The rows below give T cell receptor beta chains drawn from one sample of a study of Ad26.COV2.S vaccination and SARS-CoV-2 variants. Using immunoSEQ multiplex PCR, the repertoire was profiled, and TCRdb retains in-frame clones only, with some absent. Of approximately 340,000 clones detected, roughly nine tenths appear once; the ten largest clones hold about 3.9%. The material was peripheral blood, obtained after recovery from COVID-19. Receptor source: a human donor who had recovered from COVID-19. The CDR3 runs from the conserved cysteine through the conserved F or W. The D gene is left open where the match is weak. A row's size may be missing; if present it is once, few, many or a size class.

size	V	J	D	CDR3	DNA
-	TRBV5-8	TRBJ1-2	-	CASSLVGTF	TGTGCCAGCAGCTTGGTGGGCACCTTC
-	TRBV27	TRBJ2-7	-	CASSFSGTNEQYF	TGTGCCAGCAGTTTTTCAGGGACCAACGAGCAGTACTTC
-	TRBV20-1	TRBJ1-2	-	CSASGYTF	TGCAGTGCGAGTGGCTACACCTTC
-	TRBV5-1	TRBJ2-7	-	CASSLSGFPYEQYF	TGCGCCAGCAGCTTGTCTGGTTTCCCCTACGAGCAGTACTTC
-	TRBV24-1	TRBJ2-1	-	CATSGGPTGPEQFF	TGTGCCACCAGTGGTGGTCCTACAGGGCCTGAGCAGTTCTTC
-	TRBV9	TRBJ1-2	-	CASSVVGNPYYGYTF	TGTGCCAGCAGCGTAGTTGGAAACCCCTACTATGGCTACACCTTC
once	TRBV7-9	TRBJ1-2	-	CASHQGGRYGYTF	TGTGCCAGCCATCAGGGTGGAAGGTATGGCTACACCTTC
-	TRBV10-3	TRBJ2-3	TRBD2	CAISATSGGASDTQYF	TGTGCCATCTCGGCGACTAGCGGGGGGGCCTCTGATACGCAGTATTTT
once	TRBV7-8	TRBJ1-2	-	CASSNHVGGYTF	TGTGCCAGTTCGAACCACGTCGGCGGCTACACCTTC
-	TRBV15	TRBJ2-7	TRBD2	CATSPVAGGTYEQYF	TGTGCCACCAGCCCCGTGGCGGGGGGAACCTACGAGCAGTACTTC
-	TRBV5-1	TRBJ1-4	-	CASSLAGVNEKLFF	TGCGCCAGCAGCTTGGCCGGGGTTAATGAAAAACTGTTTTTT
-	TRBV7-2	TRBJ2-1	TRBD1	CASSLYRGQSYNEQFF	TGTGCCAGCAGCCTGTACAGGGGGCAGTCCTACAATGAGCAGTTCTTC
-	TRBV27	TRBJ1-1	-	CASSRLGAYEAFF	TGTGCCAGCAGCAGATTGGGAGCGTATGAAGCTTTCTTT
-	TRBV6-5	TRBJ1-2	-	CASRGEGTAEYGYTF	TGTGCCAGCAGGGGCGAGGGTACCGCAGAATATGGCTACACCTTC
-	TRBV6-5	TRBJ1-4	-	CASGPGRGGEKLFF	TGTGCCAGCGGACCGGGACGGGGGGGTGAAAAACTGTTTTTT
-	TRBV6-5	TRBJ1-3	-	CASSYSGGSGNTIYF	TGTGCCAGCAGTTACTCCGGGGGCTCTGGAAACACCATATATTTT
-	TRBV19	TRBJ2-5	TRBD1	CASSIDRGRGETQYF	TGTGCCAGTAGTATAGACAGGGGGCGCGGAGAGACCCAGTACTTC
-	TRBV9	TRBJ1-3	-	CASSVGRPGRNTIYF	TGTGCCAGCAGCGTAGGCAGGCCTGGGCGAAACACCATATATTTT
-	TRBV10-3	TRBJ1-1	TRBD1	CAISIQGAGDTEAFF	TGTGCCATCAGTATTCAGGGGGCGGGGGACACTGAAGCTTTCTTT
-	TRBV6-5	TRBJ2-5	-	CASIYRYQETQYF	TGTGCCAGCATATACAGGTACCAAGAGACCCAGTACTTC
-	TRBV27	TRBJ1-4	TRBD1	CASSSRTGDEKLFF	TGTGCCAGCAGTTCCAGGACAGGGGATGAAAAACTGTTTTTT
-	TRBV9	TRBJ2-3	-	CASSPGGGGTDTQYF	TGTGCCAGCAGCCCGGGGGGCGGGGGCACAGATACGCAGTATTTT
-	TRBV11-2	TRBJ2-3	-	CASSPRRTGTSTDTQYF	TGTGCCAGCAGCCCGCGACGAACCGGGACTAGCACAGATACGCAGTATTTT
-	TRBV20-1	TRBJ1-2	-	CSASHGRANHYGYTF	TGCAGTGCTAGTCATGGCCGGGCGAATCACTATGGCTACACCTTC
-	TRBV27	TRBJ1-2	-	CASCLSPGRVNGYTF	TGTGCCAGCTGTCTCTCTCCGGGACGAGTTAATGGCTACACCTTC
-	TRBV11-2	TRBJ2-7	-	CASSLEQGGYEQYF	TGTGCCAGCAGCTTAGAACAGGGGGGGTACGAGCAGTACTTC
-	TRBV5-4	TRBJ1-1	-	CASSLIPWEAEAFF	TGTGCCAGCAGCTTGATTCCATGGGAAGCTGAAGCTTTCTTT
few	TRBV25-1	TRBJ1-2	-	CASSEWAANYGYTF	TGTGCCAGCAGTGAATGGGCAGCTAACTATGGCTACACCTTC
-	TRBV5-1	TRBJ2-7	-	CASSLAPGAGYEQYF	TGCGCCAGCAGCTTGGCCCCGGGGGCCGGCTACGAGCAGTACTTC
-	TRBV23-1	TRBJ2-3	-	CASSAIRRKERTDTQYF	TGCGCCAGCAGTGCAATACGGCGGAAAGAGAGGACAGATACGCAGTATTTT
-	TRBV3-1/TRBV3-2	TRBJ2-2	-	CASSQEGVDTGELFF	TGTGCCAGCAGCCAAGAGGGTGTAGACACCGGGGAGCTGTTTTTT
-	TRBV11-2	TRBJ1-2	TRBD1	CASSSYGTQGYGYTF	TGTGCCAGCAGCTCCTATGGGACACAGGGGTATGGCTACACCTTC
-	TRBV7-3	TRBJ1-5	TRBD1	CASSLTGGGDQPQHF	TGTGCCAGCAGCTTAACAGGGGGCGGGGATCAGCCCCAGCATTTT
-	TRBV5-6	TRBJ1-2	-	CASSLAPGAGNGYTF	TGTGCCAGCAGCTTGGCTCCCGGGGCAGGGAATGGCTACACCTTC
-	TRBV19	TRBJ2-7	TRBD1	CASRTDRSSYEQYF	TGTGCCAGTAGAACGGACAGGAGCTCCTACGAGCAGTACTTC
-	TRBV9	TRBJ1-1	-	CASSVVGGSEAFF	TGTGCCAGCAGCGTGGTCGGGGGGTCTGAAGCTTTCTTT
-	TRBV12-3/TRBV12-4	TRBJ1-6	-	CASRGTRDSPLHF	TGTGCCAGCAGGGGGACAAGGGATTCACCCCTCCACTTT
once	TRBV19	TRBJ1-4	TRBD1	CASSIGDRANFEKLFF	TGTGCCAGTAGTATTGGAGACAGGGCCAACTTTGAAAAACTGTTTTTT
-	TRBV5-1	TRBJ1-1	-	CASSLGDTEAFF	TGCGCCAGCAGCTTGGGCGACACTGAAGCTTTCTTT
-	TRBV9	TRBJ2-1	-	CASSTRQNEQFF	TGTGCCAGCAGCACAAGACAGAATGAGCAGTTCTTC
-	TRBV2	TRBJ1-5	-	CASSPTNQPQHF	TGTGCCAGCAGTCCGACTAATCAGCCCCAGCATTTT
-	TRBV6-6	TRBJ1-3	-	CASSYGQLRSGNTIYF	TGTGCCAGCAGTTACGGACAGCTACGCTCTGGAAACACCATATATTTT
-	TRBV28	TRBJ1-1	-	CASRTGPIKGGRAEAFF	TGTGCCAGCAGGACGGGACCTATTAAAGGGGGTCGTGCTGAAGCTTTCTTT
once	TRBV9	TRBJ1-2	TRBD1	CASSTWTGSLNYGYTF	TGTGCCAGCAGCACCTGGACAGGCAGCTTGAACTATGGCTACACCTTC
-	TRBV2	TRBJ2-7	-	CASSEALSQWTDNSYEQYF	TGTGCCAGCAGTGAAGCGCTATCCCAATGGACAGATAACTCCTACGAGCAGTACTTC
-	TRBV7-2	TRBJ2-3	-	CASSLRGKTDTQYF	TGTGCCAGCAGCTTAAGGGGGAAGACAGATACGCAGTATTTT
once	TRBV10-2	TRBJ2-7	TRBD1	CASSRTGGEQYF	TGCGCCAGCAGTCGGACAGGGGGCGAGCAGTACTTC
-	TRBV9	TRBJ2-2	TRBD1	CATGSNPGTETNTGELFF	TGTGCCACAGGATCAAATCCCGGGACAGAGACGAACACCGGGGAGCTGTTTTTT
-	TRBV5-1	TRBJ2-2	TRBD1	CASSSGQGVGTGELFF	TGCGCCAGCAGCAGTGGACAGGGGGTCGGCACCGGGGAGCTGTTTTTT
-	TRBV5-1	TRBJ2-2	-	CASSLWGQGSTGELFF	TGCGCCAGCAGCTTGTGGGGTCAGGGATCCACCGGGGAGCTGTTTTTT
few	TRBV5-4	TRBJ2-7	TRBD1	CASSWTGGHEQYF	TGTGCCAGCAGCTGGACAGGGGGTCACGAGCAGTACTTC
-	TRBV4-1	TRBJ2-3	-	CASGPQGDTQYF	TGCGCCAGCGGGCCCCAGGGAGATACGCAGTATTTT
-	TRBV6-2/TRBV6-3	TRBJ1-1	TRBD1	CASSLNQDRGLITEAFF	TGTGCCAGCAGCCTCAACCAGGACAGGGGGCTAATTACTGAAGCTTTCTTT
-	TRBV9	TRBJ1-3	-	CASSVAEGYSGNTIYF	TGTGCCAGCAGCGTAGCGGAGGGTTACTCTGGAAACACCATATATTTT
-	TRBV5-4	TRBJ2-5	-	CASSLVGEETQYF	TGTGCCAGCAGCTTGGTCGGGGAAGAGACCCAGTACTTC
-	TRBV3-1/TRBV3-2	TRBJ1-2	-	CASSQDQILGYGYTF	TGTGCCAGCAGCCAAGACCAGATCCTGGGCTATGGCTACACCTTC
-	TRBV12-5	TRBJ2-7	-	CASGLVPGSSYEQYF	TGTGCTAGTGGTTTGGTCCCTGGGAGCTCCTACGAGCAGTACTTC
-	TRBV13	TRBJ1-1	-	CASSRLKGRPEAFF	TGTGCCAGCAGCCGGTTGAAGGGGCGTCCTGAAGCTTTCTTT